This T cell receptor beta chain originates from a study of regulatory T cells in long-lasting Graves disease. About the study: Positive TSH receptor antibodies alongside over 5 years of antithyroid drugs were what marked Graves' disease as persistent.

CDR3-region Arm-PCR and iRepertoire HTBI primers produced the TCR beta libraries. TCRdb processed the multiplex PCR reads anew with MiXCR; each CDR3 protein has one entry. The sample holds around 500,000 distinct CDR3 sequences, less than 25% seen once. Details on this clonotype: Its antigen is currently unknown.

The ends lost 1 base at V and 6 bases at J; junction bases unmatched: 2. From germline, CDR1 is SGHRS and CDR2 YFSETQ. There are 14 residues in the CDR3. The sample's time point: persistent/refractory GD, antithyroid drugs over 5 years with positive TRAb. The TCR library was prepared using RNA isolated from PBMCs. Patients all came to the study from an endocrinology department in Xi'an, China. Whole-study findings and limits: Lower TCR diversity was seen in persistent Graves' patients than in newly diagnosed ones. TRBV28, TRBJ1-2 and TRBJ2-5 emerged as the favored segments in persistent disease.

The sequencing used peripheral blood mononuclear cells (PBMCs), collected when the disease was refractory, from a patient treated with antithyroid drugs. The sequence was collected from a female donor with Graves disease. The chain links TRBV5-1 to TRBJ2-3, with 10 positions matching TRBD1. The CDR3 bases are TGCGCCAGCAGCTTGAGACAGGGGGCTGATACGCAGTATTTT. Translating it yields CASSLRQGADTQYF.